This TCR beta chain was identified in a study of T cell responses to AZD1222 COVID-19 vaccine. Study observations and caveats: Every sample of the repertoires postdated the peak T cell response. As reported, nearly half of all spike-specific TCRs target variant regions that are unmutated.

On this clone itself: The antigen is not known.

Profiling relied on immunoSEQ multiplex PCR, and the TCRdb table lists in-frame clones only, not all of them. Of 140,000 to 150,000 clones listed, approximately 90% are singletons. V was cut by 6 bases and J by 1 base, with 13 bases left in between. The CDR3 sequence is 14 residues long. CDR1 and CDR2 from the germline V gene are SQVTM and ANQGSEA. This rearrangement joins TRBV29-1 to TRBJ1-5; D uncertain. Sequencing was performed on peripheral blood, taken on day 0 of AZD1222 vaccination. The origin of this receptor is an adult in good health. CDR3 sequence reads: CSVRNGESNQPQHF. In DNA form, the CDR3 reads TGCAGCGTACGAAACGGGGAAAGCAATCAGCCCCAGCATTTT.